Below, 21 T cell receptor beta chains from the same sample are listed, as sequenced in a study of blood T cell repertoires in COVID-19 (dated by TCRdb to about 2020). The library came from the immunoSEQ multiplex PCR assay. TCRdb took over this immuneACCESS table, retaining in-frame rearrangements with V and J assigned. Such tables are incomplete; in checked studies, under half of the missing clones stem from an unresolved V gene, and the remainder is unexplained. The sample table contains fewer than 60,000 clones; only one count was recorded for around four fifths of them. The ten largest clones take up around 9.6% of the sample. Sequenced input: peripheral blood. These receptors all stem from a man aged 25-45 years with COVID-19, enrolled during active disease.

This CDR3 reads CASSSFSGSIQTYEQYF. The CDR3, as DNA: TGTGCCAGCAGCTCATTTTCCGGGTCGATCCAGACCTACGAGCAGTACTTC. The chain carries TRBV11-2 and TRBJ2-7; D is ambiguous. The V end was cut by 4 bases, the J end by 2 bases, with 21 bases between. CDR1 is SGHAT and CDR2 is FQNNGV in the germline V gene. This CDR3 contains 17 residues.

This clone turned up a few times. J is TRBJ2-5 and V is TRBV28; 9 nucleotides agree with TRBD2. V trimming: 8 bases; J trimming: 4 bases; junction bases outside the gene matches: 8. The CDR3 loop spans 14 amino acids. Germline values: CDR1 MDHEN, CDR2 SYDVKM. CDR3 coding DNA: TGTGCCAGCGGGCTAGCGGGATTCTCAGAGACCCAGTACTTC. As protein: CASGLAGFSETQYF. Variable domain in full (rest from reference TRBV28 and TRBJ2-5): DVKVTQSSRYLVKRTGEKVFLECVQDMDHENMFWYRQDPGLGLRLIYFSYDVKMKEKGDIPEGYSVSREKKERFSLILESASTNQTSMYLCASGLAGFSETQYFGPGTRLLVL.

V and J are TRBV7-2 and TRBJ1-2; D gene uncertain. The CDR3 is 15 residues long. Germline V gene lookup returns CDR1 SGHTA and CDR2 FQGNSA. V lost 1 base and J lost 8, with 17 bases in between. The CDR3 spells CASSLDPSGGRGYTF. In nucleotides, the CDR3 is TGTGCCAGCAGCTTAGACCCTTCCGGCGGGAGGGGCTACACCTTC.

The chain is built from TRBV4-1 and TRBJ2-2; 15 bases line up with TRBD2. The CDR3 covers 18 residues. The germline V gene has CDR1 MGHRA and CDR2 YSYEKL. The V gene end was trimmed by 6 bases and the J gene end by 6 bases; junction bases not matched to a gene: 11. This CDR3 reads CASRVGTSGRRAAGELFF. CDR3 sequence (DNA): TGCGCCAGCAGGGTCGGGACTAGCGGGAGGAGGGCCGCCGGGGAGCTGTTTTTT.

The rearrangement joins TRBV13 to TRBJ2-1; tentatively, D is TRBD1 (6 bases). Between the trimmed V and J ends, which lost 5 bases and 5 bases, there was a span of 28 bases. CDR1 PRHDT and CDR2 FYEKMQ come from the germline V gene (reference sequence). The CDR3 runs 19 residues. The CDR3 region is CASSTRDTADHIENNEQFF. Written as DNA, the CDR3 is TGTGCCAGCAGCACTCGGGACACCGCAGACCACATCGAGAACAATGAGCAGTTCTTC.

The rearrangement joins TRBV10-2 to TRBJ1-4; no reliable D call. Germline values: CDR1 WSHSY, CDR2 SAAADI. The CDR3 extends over 11 amino acids. The V end lost 9 bases, the J end lost 4 bases, and 6 bases lay between the germline ends. The CDR3: CASFGNEKLFF. CDR3 DNA sequence: TGCGCCAGTTTCGGTAATGAAAAACTGTTTTTT.

The chain uses TRBV7-3 and TRBJ1-2; D possibly corresponds to TRBD1 (6 bases). Trimming took 5 bases from V and 2 from J, leaving 9 bases between them. CDR3 length: 13 amino acids. Looked up from germline, CDR1 is SGHTA and CDR2 is FQGTGA. The CDR3 spells CASSLGQNYGYTF. In DNA form, the CDR3 reads TGTGCCAGCAGCCTTGGACAGAACTATGGCTACACCTTC.

This rearrangement joins TRBV28 to TRBJ2-4; 7 bases map to TRBD2. V was pared by 6 bases and J by 8 bases, with 16 bases of the junction left unmatched. Germline CDR1 MDHEN, CDR2 SYDVKM. This CDR3 is built from 16 residues. The CDR3 region is CASSPTGGGTGYIQYF. The CDR3 bases are TGTGCCAGCAGCCCCACGGGGGGAGGGACCGGCTACATTCAGTACTTC.

The chain carries TRBV7-3 and TRBJ2-1; 9 bases fit TRBD2. This CDR3 comprises 14 residues. The V segment lost 2 bases and the J segment 7 bases; nucleotides outside the gene matches: 3. Germline V lookup: CDR1 SGHTA, CDR2 FQGTGA. DNA for the CDR3: TGTGCCAGCAGCTTAGCGGGAGGGGGGAATGAGCAGTTCTTC. This encodes CASSLAGGGNEQFF. Full variable domain (remainder filled in from reference TRBV7-3 and TRBJ2-1): GAGVSQTPSNKVTEKGKYVELRCDPISGHTALYWYRQSLGQGPEFLIYFQGTGAADDSGLPNDRFFAVRPEGSVSTLKIQRTERGDSAVYLCASSLAGGGNEQFFGPGTRLTVL.

V is TRBV2 and J is TRBJ2-3; 7 bases line up with TRBD1. Trimming at V came to 6 bases and at J to 2 bases, leaving 8 bases not matched to a gene. The CDR3 is made up of 15 amino acids. The germline gives CDR1 SNHLY, CDR2 FYNNEI. In DNA form, the CDR3 reads TGTGCCAGCAGCCAGGGGGACAGACCCACAGATACGCAGTATTTT. This codes for CASSQGDRPTDTQYF.

The rearrangement joins TRBV4-2 to TRBJ1-1; D unclear. This CDR3 has 15 residues. CDR1 LGHNA and CDR2 YNFKEQ come from the germline V gene. With 0 bases removed from V and 1 base from J, the gap between germline ends came to 9 bases. The CDR3 spells CASSQDSWKNTEAFF. CDR3 nucleotide sequence: TGTGCCAGCAGCCAAGATAGCTGGAAGAACACTGAAGCTTTCTTT.

This clone turned up a few times. V and J are TRBV7-2 and TRBJ1-6, with 9 bases that match TRBD1. Germline loops: CDR1 SGHTA, CDR2 FQGNSA. The V segment lost 5 bases and the J segment 10 bases; nucleotides outside the gene matches: 6. This CDR3 contains 14 residues. This chain's CDR3 is CASSPDRGGSPLHF. DNA for the CDR3: TGTGCCAGCAGCCCGGACAGGGGTGGGTCACCCCTCCACTTT.

This chain joins TRBV6-2 or TRBV6-3 and TRBJ2-7; 10 positions agree with TRBD1. This CDR3 is built from 18 residues. Germline CDR1 MNHEY, CDR2 SVGEGT. After removal of 2 bases from V and 2 bases from J, the junction contained 12 bases not matched to a gene. The CDR3 nucleotides read TGTGCCAGCAGTTACCCCAGGATGGGGACAGGGGTAACCTACGAGCAGTACTTC. Translated: CASSYPRMGTGVTYEQYF.

The chain combines TRBV15 with TRBJ1-5; 8 nucleotides match TRBD1. V lost 5 bases, J lost 3 bases, and 6 bases stayed unmatched. The CDR3 covers 15 residues. Germline CDR1 reads LNHNV; CDR2 reads YYDKDF (reference sequence). CDR3 sequence reads: CATSVDRGLNQPQHF. CDR3 bases: TGTGCCACCAGCGTCGACAGGGGCCTCAATCAGCCCCAGCATTTT.

V is TRBV9 and J is TRBJ1-5; D is possibly TRBD1 (5 bases). The CDR3 has 15 residues. From germline, CDR1 is SGDLS and CDR2 YYNGEE. V lost 4 bases, J lost 4 bases, and 15 bases lay in between. Here the CDR3 reads CASSPQGLGNQPQHF. The CDR3 nucleotides are TGTGCCAGCAGCCCCCAGGGTCTTGGGAATCAGCCCCAGCATTTT.

The chain combines TRBV5-1 with TRBJ2-5; D may be TRBD1 (5 bases). V was pared by 5 bases and J by 5 bases, with 13 bases between. From germline, CDR1 is SGHRS and CDR2 YFSETQ. There are 13 residues in the CDR3. The CDR3 spells CASSGAAQETQYF. CDR3 DNA sequence: TGCGCCAGCAGTGGGGCTGCGCAGGAGACCCAGTACTTC.

The rearrangement joins TRBV27 to TRBJ2-7, with a possible D match to TRBD1 (6 bases). Germline V gene sequence: CDR1 MNHEY, CDR2 SMNVEV (reference sequence). The germline V and J ends were trimmed by 8 bases and 1 base, with 18 bases remaining between them. The CDR3 is made up of 15 amino acids. In DNA, the CDR3 is TGTGCCAGCCGCCCCGACAGGTTATCTTCCTACGAGCAGTACTTC. Protein product: CASRPDRLSSYEQYF.

The CDR3 protein is CASHEAGGTNEKLFF. DNA for the CDR3: TGTGCCAGCCATGAAGCGGGGGGAACTAATGAAAAACTGTTTTTT. J is TRBJ1-4 and V is TRBV5-4; maybe TRBD1 (5 bases). CDR3 length equals 15 residues. From germline, CDR1 is SGHNT and CDR2 YYREEE (reference sequence). Trimming left V 7 bases short and J 1 base short, with 14 bases between.

V gene TRBV27 combines with J gene TRBJ2-4, with a tentative D call TRBD2 (6 bases). CDR3 size: 12 residues. CDR1 is MNHEY and CDR2 is SMNVEV in the germline V gene (reference sequence). Trimming pared 2 bases from V and 9 bases from J, leaving 8 bases between. The CDR3 region is CASSLLGGIQYF. The CDR3 DNA follows: TGTGCCAGCAGTTTACTGGGGGGCATTCAGTACTTC.

This clone was seen just once. The chain uses TRBV6-6 and TRBJ2-1; 7 bases match TRBD1. J gave up 7 bases and V 4 bases, and 10 bases lay outside the gene matches. Germline CDR1 and CDR2: MNHNY and SVGAGI (reference sequence). CDR3 length: 15 amino acids. CDR3 sequence reads: CASSSQGIGGNEQFF. The DNA for the CDR3 is TGTGCCAGCAGTTCACAGGGGATCGGTGGAAATGAGCAGTTCTTC.

The chain couples TRBV2 to TRBJ1-2, with a weak D call TRBD1 (5 bases). This CDR3 contains 13 residues. From germline, CDR1 is SNHLY and CDR2 FYNNEI. The V end was cut by 7 bases, the J end by 7 bases, with 16 bases between. For the CDR3, the DNA is TGTGCCAGCACTCCCAGTTCAGGGATTGGCTACACCTTC. Its protein product is CASTPSSGIGYTF.